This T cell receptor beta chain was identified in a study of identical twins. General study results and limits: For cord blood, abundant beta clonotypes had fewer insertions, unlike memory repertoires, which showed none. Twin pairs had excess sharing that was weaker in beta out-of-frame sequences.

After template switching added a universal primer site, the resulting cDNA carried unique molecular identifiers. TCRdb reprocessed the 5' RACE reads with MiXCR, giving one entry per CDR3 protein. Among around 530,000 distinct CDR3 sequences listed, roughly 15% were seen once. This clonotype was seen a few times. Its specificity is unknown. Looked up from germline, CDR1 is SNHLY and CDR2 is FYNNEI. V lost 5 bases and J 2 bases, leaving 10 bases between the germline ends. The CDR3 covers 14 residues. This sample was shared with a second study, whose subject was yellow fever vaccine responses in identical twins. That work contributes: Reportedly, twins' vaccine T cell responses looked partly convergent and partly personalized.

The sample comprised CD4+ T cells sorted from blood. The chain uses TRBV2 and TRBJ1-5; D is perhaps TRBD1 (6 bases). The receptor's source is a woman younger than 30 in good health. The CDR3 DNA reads TGTGCCAGCAGTCGGACAGAAGGCAATCAGCCCCAGCATTTT. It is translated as CASSRTEGNQPQHF.